The 31 T cell receptor beta chains below were found in one sample sequenced in a study of blood T cells in healthy people across ages. The authors ran a second PCR of about 7 to 11 cycles using a sample-barcoded 5' primer and a J-beta primer mix. One entry per CDR3 protein results from TCRdb running MiXCR on the 5' RACE reads. The data contain 1.5 million to 2 million distinct CDR3 sequences, approximately 50% of them seen just once; the ten biggest clones take up approximately 2.1%. Specimen: blood. The receptors shown here come from a woman in her thirties or forties in good health.

This sequence joins TRBV5-1 and TRBJ2-7; 9 positions match TRBD1. The junction had 8 bases not matched to a gene; V was cut back by 5 bases and J by 5 bases. Per the germline V gene, CDR1 is SGHRS and CDR2 is YFSETQ. This CDR3 is 14 amino acids long. The CDR3 here is CASSPGQGTNEQYF. The CDR3 region has the DNA TGCGCCAGCAGTCCGGGACAGGGTACCAACGAGCAGTACTTC.

This chain connects TRBV6-5 to TRBJ2-5; TRBD1 might be the D (6 bases). The CDR3 length is 12 residues. The V end was cut by 9 bases, the J end by 4 bases, with 12 bases between. Germline CDR1 and CDR2: MNHEY and SVGAGI. CDR3 nucleotide sequence: TGTGCCAGTAACAGGGCTCGAGAGACCCAGTACTTC. Encoded protein: CASNRARETQYF.

This clonotype was seen a handful of times. The genes are TRBV4-2 and TRBJ2-3; D remains unclear. The CDR3 extends over 17 amino acids. With 1 base removed from V and 0 bases from J, the gap between germline ends came to 14 bases. CDR1 is LGHNA and CDR2 is YNFKEQ in the germline V gene. CDR3 loop: CASSQGGARASTDTQYF. The CDR3 nucleotides are TGTGCCAGCAGCCAAGGCGGCGCCCGAGCTAGCACAGATACGCAGTATTTT.

The gene calls are TRBV20-1 and TRBJ2-7, with 11 nucleotides matching TRBD2. The J call may be wrong; the DNA end is better matched by TRBJ2-4. The CDR3 totals 20 residues. CDR1 and CDR2 from the germline V gene are DFQATT and SNEGSKA (reference sequence). CDR3 bases: TGCAGTGCTAGAGATTCGCCCCCATTTAGCGGGGGGGCCTTTAGAAACATTCAGTACTTC. Translated, it gives CSARDSPPFSGGAFRNIQYF.

V usage is TRBV9 and J usage is TRBJ2-2; D not resolved. Germline V gene lookup returns CDR1 SGDLS and CDR2 YYNGEE. V was clipped by 5 bases and J by 0 bases, with 5 bases between them. The CDR3 is made up of 13 amino acids. CDR3 in amino acids: CASRRSNTGELFF. The CDR3 coding sequence is TGTGCCAGCAGGAGGTCGAACACCGGGGAGCTGTTTTTT. Based on the CDR3 plus reference TRBV9 and TRBJ2-2, the full variable domain is DSGVTQTPKHLITATGQRVTLRCSPRSGDLSVYWYQQSLDQGLQFLIQYYNGEERAKGNILERFSAQQFPDLHSELNLSSLELGDSALYFCASRRSNTGELFFGEGSRLTVL.

This clonotype was detected only a few times. The rearrangement uses TRBV6-5 and TRBJ2-1; 9 bases line up with TRBD1. Germline V CDR1 and CDR2: MNHEY, SVGAGI. V trimming: 4 bases; J trimming: 5 bases; junction bases outside the gene matches: 3. The CDR3 has 14 amino acids. CDR3 amino acids: CASSWDRVNNEQFF. Written as DNA, the CDR3 is TGTGCCAGCAGTTGGGACAGGGTCAACAATGAGCAGTTCTTC.

This clonotype was detected only once. One junction end disagrees with the germline gene, perhaps due to a read error. The rearrangement joins TRBV6-1 to TRBJ1-1, with no clear D. The CDR3 runs to 12 residues. CDR1 is MNHNS and CDR2 is SASEGT in the germline V gene. The CDR3 nucleotides read TGCGACAAAGGGCAGCCTAACACTGAAGCTTTCTTT. Translating it yields CDKGQPNTEAFF.

A few counts support this clonotype. V gene TRBV7-2 combines with J gene TRBJ2-3; 15 positions match TRBD2. Germline CDR1 is SGHTA and CDR2 is FQGNSA. The CDR3 extends over 18 amino acids. Trimming removed 7 bases from V and 6 bases from J; junction bases left unmatched: 14. The CDR3, as DNA: TGTGCCAGCACCTCCCCCGTCCGGACTAGCGGGGGGGAGGATACGCAGTATTTT. Translating gives CASTSPVRTSGGEDTQYF.

This clonotype was counted between two and nine times. The chain employs TRBV12-3 or TRBV12-4 and TRBJ2-3; 10 bases align to TRBD2. The CDR3 covers 16 residues. Unmatched junction bases numbered 9, after V lost 7 bases and J lost 2 bases. CDR3 sequence (DNA): TGTGCCAGCAATCTCAATAGCGGGGGGAACACAGATACGCAGTATTTT. This translates into CASNLNSGGNTDTQYF.

With regard to this clonotype: One junction end does not reproduce the germline sequence, and a read error may be involved. This chain links TRBV7-7 with TRBJ2-5; weak D call: TRBD2 (7 bases). Germline V gene data show CDR1 as SSHAT and CDR2 as FNYEAQ (reference sequence). The CDR3 covers 16 residues. The CDR3 bases are TGTGCTAGCAGCTCACTATCTGGCGGGGGCGGGGAGACCCAGTACTTC. It codes for CASSSLSGGGGETQYF.

V and J are TRBV5-1 and TRBJ2-7, with 7 bases fitting TRBD1. Matching the DNA end better, TRBJ2-5 makes the J call doubtful. Germline loops: CDR1 SGHRS, CDR2 YFSETQ. CDR3 length: 13 residues. This CDR3 is CASRMTGPETQYF. The CDR3, as DNA: TGCGCCAGCAGGATGACAGGGCCGGAGACCCAGTACTTC.

CDR3 in DNA: TGCGCCAGCAGCCGCTGGAACAGTAACACAGATACGCAGTATTTT. Protein product: CASSRWNSNTDTQYF. The chain joins TRBV4-1 to TRBJ2-3; D remains ambiguous. The V end was cut by 4 bases, the J end by 2 bases, with 13 bases between. The CDR3 length is 15 residues. Looked up from germline, CDR1 is MGHRA and CDR2 is YSYEKL.

The CDR3, as DNA: TGCAGTGCTAGGATCGCAGGGGTTGGGACTGAAGCTTTCTTT. Its protein is CSARIAGVGTEAFF. The gene calls are TRBV20-1 and TRBJ1-1; D is perhaps TRBD1 (6 bases). V was cut by 3 bases and J by 5 bases, with 16 bases left in between. This CDR3 region has 14 residues. The germline V gene has CDR1 DFQATT and CDR2 SNEGSKA (reference sequence).

A single count supports this clonotype. The chain couples TRBV6-1 to TRBJ2-6, with TRBD2 matching 7 bases. V was pared by 5 bases and J by 2 bases, with 6 bases of the junction left unmatched. The CDR3 is 16 residues long. Germline V gene sequence: CDR1 MNHNS, CDR2 SASEGT. CDR3 bases: TGTGCCAGCAGTCGGACTAGGGTCACTGGGGCCAACGTCCTGACTTTC. This gives the protein CASSRTRVTGANVLTF.

This chain links TRBV5-6 with TRBJ2-4; D is uncertain. V was shortened by 0 bases and J by 0 bases, with 10 bases between the two germline ends. From germline, CDR1 is SGHDT and CDR2 YYEEEE. This CDR3 comprises 16 residues. In nucleotides, the CDR3 is TGTGCCAGCAGCTTGGACCGTATCCTAGCCAAAAACATTCAGTACTTC. Its translation is CASSLDRILAKNIQYF.

The chain uses TRBV4-1 and TRBJ1-5; D ambiguous. Trimming shortened V by 3 bases and J by 1 base, and 19 bases separated the two germline ends. CDR1 is MGHRA and CDR2 is YSYEKL in the germline V gene. CDR3 length: 18 residues. Here the CDR3 reads CASSQEGVGEMSNQPQHF. CDR3 sequence (DNA): TGCGCCAGCAGCCAGGAAGGTGTCGGTGAGATGAGCAATCAGCCCCAGCATTTT.

This clonotype was detected only once. The chain couples TRBV25-1 to TRBJ2-7, with D perhaps matching TRBD1 (6 bases). Trimming stripped 5 bases from V and 3 bases from J, with 14 bases between. The CDR3 totals 14 residues. Germline loops: CDR1 MGHDK, CDR2 SYGVNS. CDR3 in DNA: TGTGCCAGCAGTAAAGACGGGACAATCTACGAGCAGTACTTC. It yields the protein CASSKDGTIYEQYF.

The rearrangement joins TRBV5-1 to TRBJ1-6; D perhaps matches TRBD1 (6 bases). The length of the CDR3 is 15 residues. Germline loops: CDR1 SGHRS, CDR2 YFSETQ. Trimming left V 4 bases short and J 10 bases short, with 18 bases between. The CDR3 is CASSPTQGGSSPLHF. CDR3 bases: TGCGCCAGCAGCCCTACACAGGGTGGTTCATCACCCCTCCACTTT.

The chain uses TRBV3-1 and TRBJ1-6; D not certain. With 3 bases removed from V and 8 bases from J, the gap between germline ends came to 17 bases. This CDR3 has 16 amino acids. Per germline, CDR1 LGHDT and CDR2 YNNKEL (reference sequence). This chain's CDR3 is CASSQPGAESHSPLHF. CDR3 in DNA: TGTGCCAGCAGCCAGCCTGGTGCCGAGTCCCATTCACCCCTCCACTTT.

There are a few counts of this clonotype. The chain has TRBV4-3 and TRBJ1-2; TRBD1 matches 8 bases. CDR1 is LGHNA and CDR2 is YSLEER in the germline V gene. The ends lost 0 bases at V and 2 bases at J; junction bases unmatched: 8. The CDR3 covers 17 residues. CDR3 in amino acids: CASSQEIQQGGNYGYTF. Written as DNA, the CDR3 is TGCGCCAGCAGCCAAGAGATTCAACAGGGGGGGAACTATGGCTACACCTTC.

The V call is TRBV5-1, the J call TRBJ2-7; D gene unclear. Germline V gene data show CDR1 as SGHRS and CDR2 as YFSETQ. V was cut by 0 bases and J by 3 bases, with 10 bases left in between. This CDR3 has 14 amino acids. Here the CDR3 reads CASSLVQSRYEQYF. For the CDR3, the DNA is TGCGCCAGCAGCTTGGTCCAGTCGCGCTACGAGCAGTACTTC.

This clonotype was observed a few times. This sequence joins TRBV3-1 and TRBJ2-3, with 7 bases lining up with TRBD2. CDR1 is LGHDT, CDR2 YNNKEL, per germline (reference sequence). The CDR3 covers 15 residues. With 1 base clipped from V and 2 bases from J, the junction kept 3 bases outside the gene matches. The CDR3 bases are TGTGCCAGCAGCCAAGGACGGGGGGTCACAGATACGCAGTATTTT. It is translated as CASSQGRGVTDTQYF.

The chain joins TRBV20-1 to TRBJ1-4; tentatively, D is TRBD1 (6 bases). CDR3 size: 16 residues. Germline loops: CDR1 DFQATT, CDR2 SNEGSKA (reference sequence). V lost 3 bases and J lost 2, with 16 bases in between. The CDR3 spells CSASSPGVGTNEKLFF. The CDR3 nucleotides read TGCAGTGCTAGTTCCCCAGGGGTTGGGACTAATGAAAAACTGTTTTTT.

This clonotype was counted a few times. V gene TRBV12-3 or TRBV12-4 combines with J gene TRBJ2-1; 8 bases fit TRBD1. V trimming: 5 bases; J trimming: 13 bases; junction bases outside the gene matches: 10. This CDR3 contains 13 residues. DNA for the CDR3: TGTGCCAGCAGTATCCAAACAGGGGGTTTACAGTTCTTC. It encodes CASSIQTGGLQFF.

The rearrangement joins TRBV7-9 to TRBJ2-1; TRBD1 aligns across 10 bases. V lost 5 bases and J lost 7; bases outside the gene matches: 8. Germline CDR1 SEHNR, CDR2 FQNEAQ (reference sequence). The CDR3 contains 15 residues. This chain's CDR3 is CASSGRDRGGNEQFF. The CDR3 DNA reads as TGTGCCAGCAGCGGCCGGGACAGGGGTGGTAATGAGCAGTTCTTC.

The chain links TRBV29-1 to TRBJ2-1, with D perhaps assigned TRBD1 or TRBD2 (6 bases each). From germline, CDR1 is SQVTM and CDR2 ANQGSEA. Trimming stripped 3 bases from V and 8 bases from J, with 20 bases between. The CDR3 extends over 15 amino acids. The CDR3, as DNA: TGCAGCGTTGAGGGGAGGCAGGGGAGTGATTATGAGCAGTTCTTC. Its translation: CSVEGRQGSDYEQFF.

This clonotype was detected a few times. The gene calls are TRBV20-1 and TRBJ2-4; 9 positions match TRBD1. CDR1 is DFQATT and CDR2 is SNEGSKA in the germline V gene (reference sequence). The length of the CDR3 is 15 residues. Trimming removed 0 bases from V and 5 bases from J; junction bases left unmatched: 5. The CDR3 DNA sequence: TGCAGTGCTAGAGATCCGGGACAGGGCCAAAACATTCAGTACTTC. Amino acids: CSARDPGQGQNIQYF.

This chain links TRBV20-1 with TRBJ2-1; the match to TRBD2 covers 12 bases. Germline loops: CDR1 DFQATT, CDR2 SNEGSKA (reference sequence). The V segment lost 2 bases and the J segment 4 bases; nucleotides outside the gene matches: 3. This CDR3 has 15 residues. This CDR3 reads CSARSSGGVYNEQFF. CDR3 bases: TGCAGTGCTAGATCTAGCGGGGGGGTATACAATGAGCAGTTCTTC.

The chain combines TRBV4-2 with TRBJ2-1; a possible D gene is TRBD2 (5 bases). Trimming stripped 3 bases from V and 0 bases from J, with 18 bases between. Germline CDR1 reads LGHNA; CDR2 reads YNFKEQ. This CDR3 comprises 18 residues. The CDR3 sequence: CASSHDGRAASSYNEQFF. The CDR3 DNA follows: TGTGCCAGCAGCCATGATGGGCGGGCAGCCAGCTCCTACAATGAGCAGTTCTTC.

There are a few counts of this clonotype. V is TRBV12-5 and J is TRBJ2-1; weak D call: TRBD1 (6 bases). Per the germline V gene, CDR1 is LGHNT and CDR2 is FRNRAP. V was shortened by 5 bases and J by 3 bases, with 8 bases between the two germline ends. This CDR3 contains 13 residues. CDR3 DNA sequence: TGTGCTAGTGGTAAACAGGGCTACAATGAGCAGTTCTTC. Amino acids: CASGKQGYNEQFF.

The J gene is TRBJ2-1, the V gene TRBV5-1; D remains ambiguous. V shed 2 bases and J shed 6 bases, with 15 bases lying between them. The CDR3 totals 15 residues. CDR1 is SGHRS, CDR2 YFSETQ, per germline. DNA of the CDR3: TGCGCCAGCAGCTTTTGGTCGGAGCCCGGCAATGAGCAGTTCTTC. It codes for CASSFWSEPGNEQFF.